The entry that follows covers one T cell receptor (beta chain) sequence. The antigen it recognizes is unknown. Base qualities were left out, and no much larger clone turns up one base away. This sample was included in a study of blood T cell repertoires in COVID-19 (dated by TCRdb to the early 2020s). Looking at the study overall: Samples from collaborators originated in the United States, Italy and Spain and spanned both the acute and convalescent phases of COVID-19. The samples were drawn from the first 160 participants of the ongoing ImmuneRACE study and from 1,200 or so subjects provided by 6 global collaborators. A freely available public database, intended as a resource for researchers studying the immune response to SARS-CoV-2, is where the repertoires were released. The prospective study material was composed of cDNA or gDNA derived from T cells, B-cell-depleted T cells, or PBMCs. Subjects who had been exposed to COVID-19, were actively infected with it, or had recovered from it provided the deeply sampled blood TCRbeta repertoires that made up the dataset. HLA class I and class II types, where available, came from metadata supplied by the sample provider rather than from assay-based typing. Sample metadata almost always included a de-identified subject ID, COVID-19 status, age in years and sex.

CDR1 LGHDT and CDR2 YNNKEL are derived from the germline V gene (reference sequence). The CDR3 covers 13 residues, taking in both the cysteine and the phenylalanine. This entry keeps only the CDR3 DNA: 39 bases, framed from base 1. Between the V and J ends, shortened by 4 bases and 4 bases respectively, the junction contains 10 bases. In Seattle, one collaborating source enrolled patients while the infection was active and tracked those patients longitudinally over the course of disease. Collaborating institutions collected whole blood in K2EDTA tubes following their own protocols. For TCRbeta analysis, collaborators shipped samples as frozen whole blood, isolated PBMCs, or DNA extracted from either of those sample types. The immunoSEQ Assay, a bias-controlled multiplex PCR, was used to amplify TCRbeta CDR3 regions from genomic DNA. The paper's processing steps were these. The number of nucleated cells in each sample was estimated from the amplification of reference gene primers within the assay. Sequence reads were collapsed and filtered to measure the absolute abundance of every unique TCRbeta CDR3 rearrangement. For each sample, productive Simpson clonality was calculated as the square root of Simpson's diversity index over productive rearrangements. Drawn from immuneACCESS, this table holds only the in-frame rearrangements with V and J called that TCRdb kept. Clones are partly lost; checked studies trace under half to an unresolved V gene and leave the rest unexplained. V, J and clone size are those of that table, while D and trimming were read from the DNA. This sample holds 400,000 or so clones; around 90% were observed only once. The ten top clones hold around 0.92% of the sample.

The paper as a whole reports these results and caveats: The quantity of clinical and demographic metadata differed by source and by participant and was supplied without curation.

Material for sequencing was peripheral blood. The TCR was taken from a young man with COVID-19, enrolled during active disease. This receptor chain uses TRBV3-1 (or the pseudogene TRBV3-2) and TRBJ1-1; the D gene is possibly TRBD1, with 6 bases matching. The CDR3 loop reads CASSLDRSTEAFF. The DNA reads TGTGCCAGCAGCCTCGACAGGAGCACTGAAGCTTTCTTT.